This T cell receptor (beta chain) appears in the sequencing data of a study of blood T cell repertoires in COVID-19. On the study more broadly: Sites across the United States, Italy and Spain contributed samples from acute and convalescent COVID-19. T cells, B-cell-depleted T cells, or PBMCs provided the cDNA or gDNA that served as material.

As handled by the study authors: For nucleated cells, counts were estimated from reference gene primer amplification. Clones were sequenced by immunoSEQ multiplex PCR, and TCRdb holds only the in-frame ones, with some missing. V and J calls and clone size are copied from that table; D and trimming were computed from the DNA. Among 80,000 to 100,000 clones, 70% to 90% were seen once, and the ten largest hold just under 20%. This clone appeared once. Looked up from germline, CDR1 is SGHAT and CDR2 is FQDESV (reference sequence). CDR3 length: 14 amino acids. The V and J ends lost 3 bases and 7 bases respectively, with 12 bases between them.

The chain combines TRBV11-1 with TRBJ1-4; tentatively, D is TRBD1 (5 bases). The TCR sequence derives from a human donor in a cohort sampled during active COVID-19. Source material: peripheral blood. The CDR3 reads CASSLQGVSEKLFF. Written as DNA, the CDR3 is TGTGCCAGCAGCTTGCAAGGGGTCAGTGAAAAACTGTTTTTT.